This TCR beta chain was sequenced during a study of identical twins listed by TCRdb under 2016. Background on the whole study: To test whether fetal clonotypes persist, this study deep-sequenced TCR alpha and beta repertoires from monozygotic twins, from unrelated adults of various ages, and from cord blood. Replicate twin experiments were performed at different times using different library preparation protocols to rule out contamination.

Every donor was a healthy Caucasian. The twin cohort consisted of three pairs of female monozygotic twins, all aged about 18 to 30 years. CD4+ and CD8+ T cell populations were isolated with positive isolation kits from Invitrogen. On the study overall, not on this receptor specifically: Out-of-frame TCR alpha sharing in monozygotic twins was systematically underestimated by recombination models, whereas sharing between unrelated individuals was in agreement with the recombination models. Because the same donors could not be followed over many years, conclusions were based on cross-sectional statistical analysis. Invariant T cells such as MAIT and iNKT could partly confound zero-insertion analyses, although diverse VJ usage argued against such confounding for most clonotypes. Abundant cord blood beta clonotypes had fewer insertions, young adult naive repertoires showed a similar but weaker trend, and memory repertoires showed no such trend. Excess twin sharing in beta out-of-frame sequences was weaker because fewer shared sequences lowered the signal-to-noise ratio. Compared with coincidental sharing between unrelated individuals, an excess of low generation-probability sequences was observed among out-of-frame TCR alpha sequences shared between twins.

The sample holds many counts of this clonotype. Its antigen remains undetermined. Base qualities are not provided; no much larger clone lies one nucleotide away. The CDR3 numbers 16 residues from cysteine through phenylalanine. The sequence is cut down to CDR3 DNA, 48 bases in frame from base 1. The germline V gene provides CDR1 LGHNA and CDR2 YNFKEQ. V lost 0 bases and J lost 3 bases; the stretch between them is 9 bases long. The method behind the library was 5' RACE. Sequencing was performed on an Illumina HiSeq 2000. Template switching added a universal primer binding site, and the final cDNA carried a unique molecular identifier that allowed TCR cDNA molecules to be counted accurately. Specific primers in the conserved constant-segment region were used to synthesize first-strand cDNA for TCR alpha and beta chains. To control for contamination, every cDNA library carried two barcodes: a SMART-Mk sample barcode plus Illumina barcodes. TruSeq adapter sequences and Illumina sample barcodes were added in two successive PCR steps. TCR alpha and beta cDNA libraries were sequenced on the Illumina HiSeq platform with custom primers. Turning to the authors' computational methods: MiGEC was used to process raw reads and extract unique molecular identifiers, and MiXCR was used to find CDR3 positions. For each individual, recombination models were inferred using an EM algorithm with the repgenHMM and IGoR tools. Shared clonotype analysis was performed with the tcR package in R, normalizing sharing by the product of cloneset sizes. Out-of-frame nonproductive sequences were analyzed to study raw recombination free of thymic and clonal selection effects. Using fastp trimming at Q25 and MiXCR clonotype assembly, TCRdb reanalyzed the public sequencing data and kept in-frame beta chains. Every distinct CDR3 protein forms one entry, paired with its most common genes and DNA. The V and J calls shown here were made by TCRdb, not taken from the authors' results. The sample table lists fewer than 250,000 distinct CDR3 sequences, 7.5% of them with a count of one. Jointly, the top ten make up about 5.6% of the sample.

These data also featured in a second study, about yellow fever vaccine responses in identical twins. As described in the second report: According to the authors, in identical twins the way T cells responded to vaccination appeared partly convergent and partly personalized. In identical twins, the study followed T cell clones that responded to the vaccine with precision.

The receptor's source is a woman aged 18 to 35 in good health. The rearranged segments are TRBV4-2 and TRBJ1-6, with the D gene call left open. Sequenced sample: CD8+ T cells sorted from blood. In nucleotide form, the sequence is TGTGCCAGCAGCCAAGATTTAGAGTACTATAATTCACCCCTCCACTTT. It encodes CASSQDLEYYNSPLHF.